This T cell receptor (beta chain) derives from a study of T cell repertoires in aging, cancer and after chemotherapy. Overall study context: Donor ages fell into six groups from 30 or younger up to 70 or older.

Broader study findings: Untreated cancer patients had significantly lower blood TCR diversity than age-matched healthy donors.

TCR beta rearrangements were amplified from peripheral blood genomic DNA. CDR3 size: 18 residues. Looked up from germline, CDR1 is KGHDR and CDR2 is SFDVKD. J was trimmed by 0 bases and V by 5 bases; bases with no gene match: 9. Multiplex touch-down PCR with TRB-A/B primers amplified rearranged V-D-J TRB sequences. MiXCR was run by TCRdb on the multiplex PCR reads, yielding one entry per CDR3 protein. Among about 8,700 distinct CDR3 sequences listed, 32% were seen once. As regards this clonotype: The antigen is undetermined.

J is TRBJ2-3 and V is TRBV24-1; 11 positions agree with TRBD2. Material for sequencing was blood. The clonotype originates from a human donor in good health. The DNA of the CDR3 is TGTGCCACCAGTGTCACCTCGACTAGCGGGACTAGCACAGATACGCAGTATTTT. This gives the protein CATSVTSTSGTSTDTQYF.